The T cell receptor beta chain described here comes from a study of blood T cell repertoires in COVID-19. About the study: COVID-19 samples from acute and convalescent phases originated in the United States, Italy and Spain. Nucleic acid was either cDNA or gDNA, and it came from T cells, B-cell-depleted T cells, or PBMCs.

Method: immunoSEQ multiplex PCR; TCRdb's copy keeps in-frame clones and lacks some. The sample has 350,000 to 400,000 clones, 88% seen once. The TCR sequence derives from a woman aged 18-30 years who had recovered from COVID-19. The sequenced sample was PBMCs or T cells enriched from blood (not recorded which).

In DNA, the CDR3 is TGCGCCAGCAGCTCCCCGGGGGGGGGACAAGAGACCCAGTACTTC. Its translation: CASSSPGGGQETQYF. This rearrangement joins TRBV5-1 to TRBJ2-5; 8 positions agree with TRBD2. Germline CDR1 and CDR2: SGHRS and YFSETQ. The CDR3 has 15 amino acids. The V segment lost 3 bases and the J segment 2 bases; nucleotides outside the gene matches: 6.